This T cell receptor beta chain was sequenced during a study of regulatory T cells in long-lasting Graves disease. The V gene's germline CDR1 is MNHGY and CDR2 SVAAGI. This CDR3 comprises 15 residues. Regarding the study as a whole: Persistent Graves' cases showed lower TCR diversity than newly diagnosed cases.

Library construction for TCR beta used iRepertoire HTBI primers and Arm-PCR of CDR3 regions. Each CDR3 protein gets one entry after TCRdb re-called the multiplex PCR reads with MiXCR. The data show 540,000 or so distinct CDR3 sequences, roughly 13% seen once. A note on this clonotype: Its antigen is not identified. A much larger clone sits a single nucleotide away, making a read error possible.

Time point meaning: newly diagnosed GD, antithyroid drugs for less than 3 months. From RNA extracted from PBMCs, the TCR library was made. This sample was also put to use in a study of T cells in Graves' hyperthyroidism and ophthalmopathy.

The sequences come from peripheral blood mononuclear cells (PBMCs), collected at new diagnosis, from a patient treated with antithyroid drugs. V is TRBV6-9 and J is TRBJ2-7, with D tentatively TRBD1 (6 bases). The origin of this receptor is a young man with Graves disease. The CDR3 reads CAGSYVGGRGHEQYF. The CDR3 DNA is TGTGCCGGCAGTTACGTAGGCGGCAGGGGCCACGAGCAGTACTTC.